The T cell receptor beta chain under discussion was sequenced for a study of CD8 T cells in ankylosing spondylitis. Overall study results and limits: Disease-linked clones bore a CD8+ phenotype, appearing relatively rarely in peripheral blood.

MiXCR, run by TCRdb on the 5' RACE reads, gives a single entry per CDR3 protein. The table lists about 250,000 distinct CDR3 sequences, under 12% of them singletons. This clonotype occurred a few times. Its specificity is not known. This CDR3 has 14 residues. Germline V lookup: CDR1 GTSNPN, CDR2 SVGIG (reference sequence). V shed 0 bases, J shed 5 bases, and the junction held 3 bases outside the gene matches. This TCR came from a male donor with ankylosing spondylitis or in good health (not recorded which). This rearrangement joins TRBV30 to TRBJ2-5; 10 nucleotides agree with TRBD2. Sequencing input: blood, either unsorted or a sorted T cell fraction (not recorded which). The CDR3 spells CAWSVLAGRETQYF. The DNA of the CDR3 is TGTGCCTGGAGTGTACTAGCGGGACGGGAGACCCAGTACTTC.